These T cell receptor beta chains were read from a single sample in a study of T cell responses to AZD1222 COVID-19 vaccine. Clones were read by immunoSEQ multiplex PCR, and TCRdb kept only the in-frame ones, dropping some. The sample holds approximately 110,000 clones, 70% to 90% seen once. Specimen: peripheral blood, collected on day 0 of AZD1222 vaccination. The receptors derive from an adult in good health. Each CDR3 is given with its conserved first and last residue. Each record gives: J gene, V gene, D gene, CDR3 DNA, CDR3 protein. A D gene is named only where the DNA matches it firmly.

>TRBJ2-7|TRBV28|-
TGTGCCAGCCACCGCCTGGGGGTCTCCTACGAGCAGTACTTC
CASHRLGVSYEQYF
>TRBJ2-2|TRBV30|TRBD1
TGTGCCTTCAGGGGGCACACCGGGGAGCTGTTTTTT
CAFRGHTGELFF
>TRBJ2-1|TRBV6-5|TRBD2
TGTGCCAGCAGTTACCGGGCGGGAGGGCAGTTAAATGAGCAGTTCTTC
CASSYRAGGQLNEQFF
>TRBJ1-1|TRBV6-6|-
TGTGCCAGCAGTTATCACACTGAAGCTTTCTTT
CASSYHTEAFF
>TRBJ1-1|TRBV15|-
TGTGCCACCAGCAGCCTCCGGGTCAAAGGCACTGAAGCTTTCTTT
CATSSLRVKGTEAFF
>TRBJ2-4|TRBV4-1|TRBD1
TGCGCCAGCAGGTACTCCGGGACAGGATTAGCCAAAAACATTCAGTACTTC
CASRYSGTGLAKNIQYF
>TRBJ1-5|TRBV28|-
TGTGCCAGCAGTTTATCACAAAGTAGTCAGCCCCAGCATTTT
CASSLSQSSQPQHF
>TRBJ1-3|TRBV28|-
TGTGCCAGCAGTTTAGCGGGCAGGGGAAACACCATATATTTT
CASSLAGRGNTIYF
>TRBJ1-6|TRBV28|-
TGTGCCAGCAGTCCCCCCCGGGGGAGTAATAATAATTCACCCCTCCACTTT
CASSPPRGSNNNSPLHF
>TRBJ1-2|TRBV6-5|-
TGTGCCAGCAGTCAATGGGACACGAACTATGGCTACACCTTC
CASSQWDTNYGYTF